This entry features one TCR beta chain sequence. This specimen belongs to a study of OX40 agonist ivuxolimab in advanced cancers. The protocol was immunoSEQ multiplex PCR, while the TCRdb copy is restricted to in-frame clones and leaves out a portion. The sample consists of 22,000 or so clones, 70% to 85% of them appearing once. The V end lost 7 bases, the J end lost 4 bases, and 8 bases lay between the germline ends. In germline, CDR1 is SQVTM, CDR2 ANQGSEA. CDR3 length: 11 residues. The material was CD4+ or CD8+ T cells sorted from blood, obtained in a trial of the OX40 agonist ivuxolimab. The rearrangement joins TRBV29-1 to TRBJ2-1, with a possible D match to TRBD2 (5 bases). The receptor comes from an adult with an advanced solid tumor such as melanoma, head and neck, liver or kidney cancer. CDR3 region: CSGEGYNEQFF. CDR3 nucleotides: TGCAGCGGCGAGGGTTACAATGAGCAGTTCTTC.